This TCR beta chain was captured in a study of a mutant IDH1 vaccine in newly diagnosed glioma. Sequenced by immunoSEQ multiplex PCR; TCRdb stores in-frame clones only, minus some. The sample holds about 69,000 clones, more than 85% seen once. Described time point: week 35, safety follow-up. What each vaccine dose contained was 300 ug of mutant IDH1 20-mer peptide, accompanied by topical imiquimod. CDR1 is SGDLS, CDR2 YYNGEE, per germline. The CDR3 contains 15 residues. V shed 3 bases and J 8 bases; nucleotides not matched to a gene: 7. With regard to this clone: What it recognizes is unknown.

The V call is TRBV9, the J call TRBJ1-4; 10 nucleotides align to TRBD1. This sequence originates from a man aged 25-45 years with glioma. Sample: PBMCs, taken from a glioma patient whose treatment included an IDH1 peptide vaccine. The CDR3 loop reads CASSGSGTGEEKLFF. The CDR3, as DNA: TGTGCCAGCAGCGGATCCGGGACAGGGGAGGAAAAACTGTTTTTT.